This section outlines one TCR beta chain sequence together with its context. The antigen is undetermined. This CDR3 comprises 16 residues. V shed 3 bases and J shed 0 bases, with 15 bases lying between them. Germline CDR1 and CDR2: DFQATT and SNEGSKA (reference sequence). Sequence data for DNA of cultured CD4+ T cells were generated by the Oncomine TCR Beta short-read assay. From the PCR reads, TCRdb called clonotypes with MiXCR, one entry per CDR3 protein. The data hold 2,500 to 3,500 distinct CDR3 sequences, with 77% observed a single time. This sample stems from a study of vaccination and CD4 T cells after COVID-19. As to treatment: roughly 10-day PBMC culture with coronavirus spike peptide pools or control peptides (ViraFEST assay).

The sequenced sample consisted of CD4+ T cells from blood, cultured in vitro. V gene TRBV20-1 combines with J gene TRBJ2-4; D is ambiguous. This receptor was identified in a human donor who had recovered from COVID-19. CDR3 bases: TGCAGTGCTAGCTCTACGGGTTCATTAGCCAAAAACATTCAGTACTTC. Protein product: CSASSTGSLAKNIQYF.